This T cell receptor beta chain appears in the sequencing data of a study of radiotherapy plus CTLA-4 blockade in lung cancer. For the study at large: Objective response rate was over 15%; disease control rate, under 35%.

The V end lost 1 base, the J end lost 1 base, and 8 bases lay between the germline ends. The CDR3 is made up of 15 amino acids. Germline V gene lookup returns CDR1 SGDLS and CDR2 YYNGEE. Method: immunoSEQ multiplex PCR; TCRdb's copy keeps in-frame clones and lacks some. Of 71,000 or so clones detected, around 84% appear once; the ten largest clones hold 0.87%. This clone was picked up one time. This rearrangement joins TRBV9 to TRBJ2-2; D uncertain. Sequencing was performed on peripheral blood, taken from a patient treated with radiotherapy plus ipilimumab. The receptor's source is a human donor with non-small cell lung cancer who had stable disease on radiotherapy plus ipilimumab. The CDR3 loop is CASSVMEMNTGELFF. CDR3 bases: TGTGCCAGCAGCGTAATGGAAATGAACACCGGGGAGCTGTTTTTT.